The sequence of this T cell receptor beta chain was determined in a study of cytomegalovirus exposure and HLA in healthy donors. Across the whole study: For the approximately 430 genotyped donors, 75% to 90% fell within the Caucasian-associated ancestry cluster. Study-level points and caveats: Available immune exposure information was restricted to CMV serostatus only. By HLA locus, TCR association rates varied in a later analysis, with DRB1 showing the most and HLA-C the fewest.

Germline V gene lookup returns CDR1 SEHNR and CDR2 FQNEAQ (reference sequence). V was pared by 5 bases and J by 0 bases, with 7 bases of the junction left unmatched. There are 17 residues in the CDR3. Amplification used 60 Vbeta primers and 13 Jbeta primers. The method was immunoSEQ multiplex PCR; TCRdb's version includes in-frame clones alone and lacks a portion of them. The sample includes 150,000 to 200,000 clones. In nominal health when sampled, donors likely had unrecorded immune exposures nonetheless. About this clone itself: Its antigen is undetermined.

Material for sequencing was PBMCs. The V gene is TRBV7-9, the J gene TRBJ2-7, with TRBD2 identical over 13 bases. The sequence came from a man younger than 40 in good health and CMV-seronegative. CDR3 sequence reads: CASSIRTSGSNSYEQYF. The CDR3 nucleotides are TGTGCCAGCAGCATCCGGACTAGCGGGAGTAACTCCTACGAGCAGTACTTC.